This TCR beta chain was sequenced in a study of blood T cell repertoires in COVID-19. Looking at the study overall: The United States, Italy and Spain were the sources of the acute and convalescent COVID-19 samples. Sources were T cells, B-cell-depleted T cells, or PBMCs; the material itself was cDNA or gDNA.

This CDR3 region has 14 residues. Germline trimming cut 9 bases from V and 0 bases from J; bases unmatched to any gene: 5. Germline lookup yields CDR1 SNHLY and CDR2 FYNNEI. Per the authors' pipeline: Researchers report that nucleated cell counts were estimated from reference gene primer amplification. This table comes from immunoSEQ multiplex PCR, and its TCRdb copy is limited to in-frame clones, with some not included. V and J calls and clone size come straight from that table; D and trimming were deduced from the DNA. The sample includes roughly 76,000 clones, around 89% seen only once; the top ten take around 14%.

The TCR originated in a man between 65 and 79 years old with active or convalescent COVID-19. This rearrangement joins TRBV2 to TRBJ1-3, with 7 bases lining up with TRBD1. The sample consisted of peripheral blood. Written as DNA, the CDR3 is TGTGCCAGTCGGGACAGAAGCTCTGGAAACACCATATATTTT. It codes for CASRDRSSGNTIYF.